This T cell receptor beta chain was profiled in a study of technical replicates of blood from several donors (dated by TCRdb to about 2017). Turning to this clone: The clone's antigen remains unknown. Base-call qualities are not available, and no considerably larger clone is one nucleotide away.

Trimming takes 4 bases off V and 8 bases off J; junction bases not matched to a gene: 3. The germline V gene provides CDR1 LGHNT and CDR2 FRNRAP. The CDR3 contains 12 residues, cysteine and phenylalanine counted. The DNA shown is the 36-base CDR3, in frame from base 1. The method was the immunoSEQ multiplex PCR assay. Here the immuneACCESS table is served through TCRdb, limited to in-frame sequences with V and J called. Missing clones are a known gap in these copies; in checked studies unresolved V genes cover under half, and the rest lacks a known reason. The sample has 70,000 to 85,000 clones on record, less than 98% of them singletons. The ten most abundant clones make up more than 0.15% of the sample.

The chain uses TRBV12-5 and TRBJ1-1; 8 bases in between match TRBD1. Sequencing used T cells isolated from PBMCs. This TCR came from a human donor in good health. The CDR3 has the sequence CASGYGTGEAFF. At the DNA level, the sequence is TGTGCTAGTGGTTACGGGACAGGCGAAGCTTTCTTT.